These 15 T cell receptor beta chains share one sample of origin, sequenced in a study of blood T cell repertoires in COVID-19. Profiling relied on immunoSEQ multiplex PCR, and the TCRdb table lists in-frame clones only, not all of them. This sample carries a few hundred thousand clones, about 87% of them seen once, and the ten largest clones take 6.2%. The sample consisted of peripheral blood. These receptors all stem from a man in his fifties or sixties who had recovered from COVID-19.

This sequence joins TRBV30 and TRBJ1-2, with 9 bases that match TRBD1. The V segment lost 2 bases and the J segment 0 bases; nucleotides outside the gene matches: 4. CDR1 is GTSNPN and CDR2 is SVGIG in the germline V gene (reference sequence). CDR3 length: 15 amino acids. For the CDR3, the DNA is TGTGCCTGGAGTTGGGACAGGGCCGCTAACTATGGCTACACCTTC. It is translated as CAWSWDRAANYGYTF.

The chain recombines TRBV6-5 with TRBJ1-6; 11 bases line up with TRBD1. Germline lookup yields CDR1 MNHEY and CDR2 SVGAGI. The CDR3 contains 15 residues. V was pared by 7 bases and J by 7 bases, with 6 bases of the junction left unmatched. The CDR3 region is CASTADRGRNSPLHF. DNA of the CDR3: TGTGCCAGCACCGCGGACAGGGGGCGAAATTCACCCCTCCACTTT.

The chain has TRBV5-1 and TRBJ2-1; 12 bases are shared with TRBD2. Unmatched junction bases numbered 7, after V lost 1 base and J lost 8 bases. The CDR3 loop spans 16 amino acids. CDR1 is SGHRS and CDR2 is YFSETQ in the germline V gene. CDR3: CASSLLRLAGGDEQFF. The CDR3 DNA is TGCGCCAGCAGCTTGCTTCGGCTAGCGGGGGGGGATGAGCAGTTCTTC.

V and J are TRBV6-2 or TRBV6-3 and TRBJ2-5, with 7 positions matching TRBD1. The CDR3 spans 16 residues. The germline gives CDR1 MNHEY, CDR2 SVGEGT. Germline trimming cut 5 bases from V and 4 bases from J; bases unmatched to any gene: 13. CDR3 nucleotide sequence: TGTGCCAGCAGTCCACCTAGACAGGGCACCGTAGAGACCCAGTACTTC. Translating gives CASSPPRQGTVETQYF.

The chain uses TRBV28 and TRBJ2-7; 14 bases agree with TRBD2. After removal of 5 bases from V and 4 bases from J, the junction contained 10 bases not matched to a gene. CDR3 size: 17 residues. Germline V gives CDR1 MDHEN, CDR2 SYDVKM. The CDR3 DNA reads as TGTGCCAGCAGTCCCGGGACTAGCGGGAGAGTAACGTACGAGCAGTACTTC. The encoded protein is CASSPGTSGRVTYEQYF.

This CDR3 is CASSSQGAPLHF. The CDR3 DNA reads as TGTGCCAGTAGTTCCCAGGGGGCACCCCTCCACTTT. The gene calls are TRBV19 and TRBJ1-6, with 7 bases lining up with TRBD1. The CDR3 sequence is 12 residues long. Per germline, CDR1 LNHDA and CDR2 SQIVND (reference sequence). After removal of 5 bases from V and 11 bases from J, the junction contained 3 bases not matched to a gene.

The CDR3 loop reads CASSPRDRVSSPLHF. CDR3 bases: TGCGCCAGCAGCCCCCGGGACAGGGTTTCTTCACCCCTCCACTTT. The chain uses TRBV4-3 and TRBJ1-6; 9 bases are shared with TRBD1. CDR3 length: 15 amino acids. After removal of 4 bases from V and 9 bases from J, the junction contained 7 bases not matched to a gene. Germline CDR1 is LGHNA and CDR2 is YSLEER.

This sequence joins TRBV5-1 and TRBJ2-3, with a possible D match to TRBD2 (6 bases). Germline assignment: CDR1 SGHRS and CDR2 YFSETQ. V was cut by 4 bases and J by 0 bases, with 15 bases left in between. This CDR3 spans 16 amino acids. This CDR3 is CASSDYSGSSTDTQYF. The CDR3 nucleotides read TGCGCCAGCAGCGATTATAGCGGATCTAGCACAGATACGCAGTATTTT.

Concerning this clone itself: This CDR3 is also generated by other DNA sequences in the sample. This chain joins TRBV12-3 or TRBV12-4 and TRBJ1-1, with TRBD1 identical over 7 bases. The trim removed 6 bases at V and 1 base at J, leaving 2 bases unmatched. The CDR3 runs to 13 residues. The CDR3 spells CASSRQGNTEAFF. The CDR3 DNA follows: TGTGCCAGCAGCCGACAGGGGAACACTGAAGCTTTCTTT.

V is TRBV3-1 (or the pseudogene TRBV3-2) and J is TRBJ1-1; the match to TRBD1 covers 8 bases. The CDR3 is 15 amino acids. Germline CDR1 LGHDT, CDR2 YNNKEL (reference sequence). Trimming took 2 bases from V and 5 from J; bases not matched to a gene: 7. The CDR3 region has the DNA TGTGCCAGCAGCCAAACCACGACAGGGGAGACTGAAGCTTTCTTT. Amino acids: CASSQTTTGETEAFF.

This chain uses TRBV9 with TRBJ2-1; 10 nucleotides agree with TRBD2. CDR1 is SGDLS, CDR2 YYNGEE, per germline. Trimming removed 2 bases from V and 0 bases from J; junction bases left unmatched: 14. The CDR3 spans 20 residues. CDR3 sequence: CASSVSVRTSGVGSYNEQFF. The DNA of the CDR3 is TGTGCCAGCAGCGTTAGCGTTCGAACTAGCGGGGTAGGCTCCTACAATGAGCAGTTCTTC.

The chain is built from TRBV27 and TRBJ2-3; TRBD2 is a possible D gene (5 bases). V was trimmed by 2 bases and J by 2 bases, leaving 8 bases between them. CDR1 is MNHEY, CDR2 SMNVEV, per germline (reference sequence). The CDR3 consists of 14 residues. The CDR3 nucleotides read TGTGCCAGCAGTTTACCGGGGTTCACAGATACGCAGTATTTT. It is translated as CASSLPGFTDTQYF.

DNA of the CDR3: TGTGCCACCGCCGGGTACCGCGGAGGAGAGCAGTTCTTC. Its translation: CATAGYRGGEQFF. J is TRBJ2-1 and V is TRBV6-5, with D possibly being TRBD2 (5 bases). The length of the CDR3 is 13 residues. Trimming cost V 10 bases and J 10 bases, with 20 bases left between them. In germline, CDR1 is MNHEY, CDR2 SVGAGI.

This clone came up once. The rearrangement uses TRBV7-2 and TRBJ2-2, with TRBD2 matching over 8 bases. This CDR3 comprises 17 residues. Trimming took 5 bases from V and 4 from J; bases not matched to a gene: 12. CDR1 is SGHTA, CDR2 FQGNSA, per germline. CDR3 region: CASSPRSAGGPTGELFF. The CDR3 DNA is TGTGCCAGCAGCCCCCGAAGTGCGGGGGGTCCCACCGGGGAGCTGTTTTTT.

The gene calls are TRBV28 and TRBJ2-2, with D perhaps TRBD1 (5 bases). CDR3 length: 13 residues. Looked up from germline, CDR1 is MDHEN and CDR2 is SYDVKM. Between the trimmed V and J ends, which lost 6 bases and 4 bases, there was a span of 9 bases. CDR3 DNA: TGTGCCAGCAGGAAAGGGGTCACCGGGGAGCTGTTTTTT. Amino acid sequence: CASRKGVTGELFF.